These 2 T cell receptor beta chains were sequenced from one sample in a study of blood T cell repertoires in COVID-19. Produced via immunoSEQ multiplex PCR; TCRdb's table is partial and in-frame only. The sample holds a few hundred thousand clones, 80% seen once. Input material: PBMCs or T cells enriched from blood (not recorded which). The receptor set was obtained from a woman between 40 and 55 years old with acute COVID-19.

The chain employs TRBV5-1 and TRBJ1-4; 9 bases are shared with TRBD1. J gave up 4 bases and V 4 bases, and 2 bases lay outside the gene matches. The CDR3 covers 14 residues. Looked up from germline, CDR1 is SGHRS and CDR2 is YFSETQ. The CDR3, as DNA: TGCGCCAGCAGCCACAGGGGGCGTAATGAAAAACTGTTTTTT. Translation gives CASSHRGRNEKLFF.

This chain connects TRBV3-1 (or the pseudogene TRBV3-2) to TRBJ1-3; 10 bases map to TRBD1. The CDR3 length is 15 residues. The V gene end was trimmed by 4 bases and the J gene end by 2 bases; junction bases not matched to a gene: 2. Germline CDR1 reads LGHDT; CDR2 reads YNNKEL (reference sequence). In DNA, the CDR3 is TGTGCCAGCAGCCCCGGGACAGGGGCTGGAAACACCATATATTTT. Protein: CASSPGTGAGNTIYF.